The 4 T cell receptor beta chains below all came from one sample that was sequenced in a study of cytomegalovirus exposure and HLA in healthy donors. The method was immunoSEQ multiplex PCR; TCRdb's version includes in-frame clones alone and lacks a portion of them. Of approximately 150,000 clones listed, about 90% are singletons. Sequenced sample: PBMCs. Every receptor here comes from a woman younger than 30 in good health and CMV-seropositive.

J is TRBJ1-2 and V is TRBV7-2; TRBD1 is a possible D gene (5 bases). The ends were cut back, 4 bases at V and 0 bases at J, with 6 bases in the middle. The CDR3 has 13 residues. Germline CDR1 and CDR2: SGHTA and FQGNSA. CDR3 loop: CASSYRSNYGYTF. The CDR3 DNA reads as TGTGCCAGCAGCTACAGGTCTAACTATGGCTACACCTTC.

The chain uses TRBV7-6 and TRBJ2-2; D might be TRBD2 (5 bases). CDR1 SGHVS and CDR2 FNYEAQ come from the germline V gene. Trimming stripped 5 bases from V and 6 bases from J, with 13 bases between. The CDR3 is made up of 14 amino acids. The CDR3 loop reads CASSLMEVAGELFF. The CDR3 DNA reads as TGTGCCAGCAGCCTCATGGAGGTGGCCGGGGAGCTGTTTTTT.

Comments on this clone: Other DNA sequences in the sample encode the same CDR3. The chain has TRBV9 and TRBJ2-3; 14 nucleotides match TRBD2. V dropped 3 bases and J dropped 3; count of bases not matched to a gene: 3. Looked up from germline, CDR1 is SGDLS and CDR2 is YYNGEE. The CDR3 is 16 residues long. The CDR3 sequence: CASSGLAGGPTDTQYF. The DNA of the CDR3 is TGTGCCAGCAGCGGACTAGCGGGGGGGCCGACAGATACGCAGTATTTT. Full variable domain (missing parts from reference TRBV9 and TRBJ2-3): DSGVTQTPKHLITATGQRVTLRCSPRSGDLSVYWYQQSLDQGLQFLIQYYNGEERAKGNILERFSAQQFPDLHSELNLSSLELGDSALYFCASSGLAGGPTDTQYFGPGTRLTVL.

J is TRBJ1-1 and V is TRBV29-1; TRBD1 is a possible D gene (5 bases). Looked up from germline, CDR1 is SQVTM and CDR2 is ANQGSEA. This CDR3 spans 15 amino acids. V lost 1 base and J lost 3, with 15 bases in between. The CDR3 DNA is TGCAGCGTTGAAGGTCGCAGGGCGCATTACACTGAAGCTTTCTTT. Translated: CSVEGRRAHYTEAFF.